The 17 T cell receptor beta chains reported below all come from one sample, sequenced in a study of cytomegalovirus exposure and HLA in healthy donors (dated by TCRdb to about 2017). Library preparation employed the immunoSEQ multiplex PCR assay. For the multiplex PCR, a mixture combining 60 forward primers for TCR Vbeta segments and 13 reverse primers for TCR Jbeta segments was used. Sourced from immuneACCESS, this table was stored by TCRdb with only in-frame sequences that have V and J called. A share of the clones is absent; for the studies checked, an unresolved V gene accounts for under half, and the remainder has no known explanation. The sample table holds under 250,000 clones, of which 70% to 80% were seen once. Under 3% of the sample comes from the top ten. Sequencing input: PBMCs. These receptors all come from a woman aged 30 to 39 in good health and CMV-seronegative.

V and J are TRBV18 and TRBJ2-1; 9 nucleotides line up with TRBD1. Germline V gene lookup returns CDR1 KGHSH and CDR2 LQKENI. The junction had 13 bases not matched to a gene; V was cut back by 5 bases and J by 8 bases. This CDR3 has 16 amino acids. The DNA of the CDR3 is TGTGCCAGCTCAGACCGGACAGGGGTGGGAGGACATGAGCAGTTCTTC. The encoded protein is CASSDRTGVGGHEQFF. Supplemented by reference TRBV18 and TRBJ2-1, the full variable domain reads NAGVMQNPRHLVRRRGQEARLRCSPMKGHSHVYWYRQLPEEGLKFMVYLQKENIIDESGMPKERFSAEFPKEGPSILRIQQVVRGDSAAYFCASSDRTGVGGHEQFFGPGTRLTVL.

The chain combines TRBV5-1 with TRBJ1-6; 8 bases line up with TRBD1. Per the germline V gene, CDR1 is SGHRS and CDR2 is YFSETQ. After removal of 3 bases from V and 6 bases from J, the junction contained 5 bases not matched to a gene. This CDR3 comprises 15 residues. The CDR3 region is CASSSQGAGNSPLHF. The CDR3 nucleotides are TGCGCCAGCAGCTCCCAGGGGGCAGGTAATTCACCCCTCCACTTT.

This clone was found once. CDR3 nucleotide sequence: TGTGCCAGCAGTGAGGGCCTTGGCACAGATACGCAGTATTTT. Translation gives CASSEGLGTDTQYF. V is TRBV6-4 and J is TRBJ2-3, with D unclear. Trimming took 3 bases from V and 1 from J, leaving 8 bases between them. The germline gives CDR1 MRHNA, CDR2 SNTAGT. This CDR3 spans 14 amino acids.

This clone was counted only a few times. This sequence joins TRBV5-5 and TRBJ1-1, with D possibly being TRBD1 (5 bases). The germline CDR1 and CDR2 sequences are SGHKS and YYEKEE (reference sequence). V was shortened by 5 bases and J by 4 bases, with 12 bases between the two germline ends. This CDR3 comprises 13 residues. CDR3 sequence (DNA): TGTGCCAGCAGTTTACCCGGGGGCACTGAAGCTTTCTTT. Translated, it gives CASSLPGGTEAFF. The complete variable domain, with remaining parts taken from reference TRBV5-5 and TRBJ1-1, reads DAGVTQSPTHLIKTRGQQVTLRCSPISGHKSVSWYQQVLGQGPQFIFQYYEKEERGRGNFPDRFSARQFPNYSSELNVNALLLGDSALYLCASSLPGGTEAFFGQGTRLTVV.

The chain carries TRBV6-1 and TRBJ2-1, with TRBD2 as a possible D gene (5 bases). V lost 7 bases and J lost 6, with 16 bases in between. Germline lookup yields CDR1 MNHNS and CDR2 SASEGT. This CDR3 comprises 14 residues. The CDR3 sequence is CASIRGSPGNEQFF. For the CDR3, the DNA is TGTGCCAGCATTCGCGGGTCCCCGGGCAATGAGCAGTTCTTC.

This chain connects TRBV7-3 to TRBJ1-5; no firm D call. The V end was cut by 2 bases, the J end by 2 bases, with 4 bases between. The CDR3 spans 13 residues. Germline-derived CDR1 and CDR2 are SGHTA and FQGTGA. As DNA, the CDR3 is TGTGCCAGCAGCTTACAGGGCAATCAGCCCCAGCATTTT. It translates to CASSLQGNQPQHF.

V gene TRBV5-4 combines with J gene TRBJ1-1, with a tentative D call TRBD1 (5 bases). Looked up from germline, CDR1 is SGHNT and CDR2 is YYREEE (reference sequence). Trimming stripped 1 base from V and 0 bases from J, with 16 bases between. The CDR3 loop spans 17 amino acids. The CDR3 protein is CASSLFRAGKVNTEAFF. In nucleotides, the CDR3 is TGTGCCAGCAGCTTGTTCAGGGCGGGAAAAGTGAACACTGAAGCTTTCTTT.

CDR3 region: CASSLVGTEKAFF. The CDR3 bases are TGTGCCAGCAGCTTAGTCGGGACAGAGAAAGCTTTCTTT. V usage is TRBV7-2 and J usage is TRBJ1-1, with TRBD1 identical over 7 bases. V shed 1 base, J shed 9 bases, and the junction held 5 bases outside the gene matches. Per germline, CDR1 SGHTA and CDR2 FQGNSA. The CDR3 is 13 amino acids.

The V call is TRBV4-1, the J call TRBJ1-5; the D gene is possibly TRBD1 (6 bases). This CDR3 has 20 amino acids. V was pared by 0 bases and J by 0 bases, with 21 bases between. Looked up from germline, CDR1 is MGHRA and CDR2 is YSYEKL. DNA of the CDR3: TGCGCCAGCAGCCAAGATAGCTGGACAGCTAATCTTTATAGCAATCAGCCCCAGCATTTT. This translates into CASSQDSWTANLYSNQPQHF.

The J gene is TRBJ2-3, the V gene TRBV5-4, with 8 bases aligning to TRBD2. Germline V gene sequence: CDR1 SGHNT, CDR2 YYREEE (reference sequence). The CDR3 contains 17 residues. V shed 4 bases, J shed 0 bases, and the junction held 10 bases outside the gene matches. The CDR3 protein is CASSGALAGQSTDTQYF. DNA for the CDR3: TGTGCCAGCAGCGGCGCTCTAGCGGGCCAAAGCACAGATACGCAGTATTTT.

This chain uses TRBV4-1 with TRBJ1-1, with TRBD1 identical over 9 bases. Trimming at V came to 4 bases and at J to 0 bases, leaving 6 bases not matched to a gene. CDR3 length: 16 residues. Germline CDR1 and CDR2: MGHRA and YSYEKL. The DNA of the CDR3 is TGCGCCAGCAGCCGGGGACAGGGCGTCATGAACACTGAAGCTTTCTTT. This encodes CASSRGQGVMNTEAFF.

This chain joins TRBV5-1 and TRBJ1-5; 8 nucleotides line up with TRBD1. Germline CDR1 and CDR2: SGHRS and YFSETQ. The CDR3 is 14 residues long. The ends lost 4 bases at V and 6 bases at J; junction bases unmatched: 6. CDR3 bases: TGCGCCAGCAGCATAGGACAGGGAATTCAGCCCCAGCATTTT. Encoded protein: CASSIGQGIQPQHF.

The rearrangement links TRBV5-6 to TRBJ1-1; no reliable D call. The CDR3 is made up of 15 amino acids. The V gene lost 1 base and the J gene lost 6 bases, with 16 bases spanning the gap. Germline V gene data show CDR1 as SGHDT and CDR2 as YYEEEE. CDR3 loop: CASSLKGPLVAEAFF. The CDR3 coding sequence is TGTGCCAGCAGCTTGAAAGGTCCGCTAGTCGCTGAAGCTTTCTTT. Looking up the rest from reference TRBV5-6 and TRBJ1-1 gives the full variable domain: DAGVTQSPTHLIKTRGQQVTLRCSPKSGHDTVSWYQQALGQGPQFIFQYYEEEERQRGNFPDRFSGHQFPNYSSELNVNALLLGDSALYLCASSLKGPLVAEAFFGQGTRLTVV.

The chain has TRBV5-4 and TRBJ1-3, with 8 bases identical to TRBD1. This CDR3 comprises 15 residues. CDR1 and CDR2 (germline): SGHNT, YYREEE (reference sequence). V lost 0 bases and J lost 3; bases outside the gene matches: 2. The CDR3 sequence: CASSLDRGFGNTIYF. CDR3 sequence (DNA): TGTGCCAGCAGCTTGGACAGGGGGTTTGGAAACACCATATATTTT.

CDR3 sequence (DNA): TGTGCCAGCAGACGCGACAGGCCTAATGAAAAACTGTTTTTT. Translated: CASRRDRPNEKLFF. J is TRBJ1-4 and V is TRBV9, with D perhaps TRBD1 (6 bases). The V gene's germline CDR1 is SGDLS and CDR2 YYNGEE. CDR3 length: 14 residues. The V gene lost 5 bases and the J gene lost 3 bases, with 11 bases spanning the gap.

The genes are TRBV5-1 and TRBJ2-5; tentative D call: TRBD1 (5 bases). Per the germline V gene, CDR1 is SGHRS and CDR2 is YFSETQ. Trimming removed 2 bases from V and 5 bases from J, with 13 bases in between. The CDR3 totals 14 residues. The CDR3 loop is CASSFAGKSETQYF. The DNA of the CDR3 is TGCGCCAGCAGCTTCGCAGGGAAAAGTGAGACCCAGTACTTC.

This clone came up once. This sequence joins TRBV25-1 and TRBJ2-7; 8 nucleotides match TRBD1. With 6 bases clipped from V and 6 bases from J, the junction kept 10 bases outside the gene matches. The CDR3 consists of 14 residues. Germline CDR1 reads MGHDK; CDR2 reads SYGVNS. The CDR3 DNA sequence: TGTGCCAGCAGGCGGACAGGGTCTTCGCCCGAGCAGTACTTC. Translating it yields CASRRTGSSPEQYF.